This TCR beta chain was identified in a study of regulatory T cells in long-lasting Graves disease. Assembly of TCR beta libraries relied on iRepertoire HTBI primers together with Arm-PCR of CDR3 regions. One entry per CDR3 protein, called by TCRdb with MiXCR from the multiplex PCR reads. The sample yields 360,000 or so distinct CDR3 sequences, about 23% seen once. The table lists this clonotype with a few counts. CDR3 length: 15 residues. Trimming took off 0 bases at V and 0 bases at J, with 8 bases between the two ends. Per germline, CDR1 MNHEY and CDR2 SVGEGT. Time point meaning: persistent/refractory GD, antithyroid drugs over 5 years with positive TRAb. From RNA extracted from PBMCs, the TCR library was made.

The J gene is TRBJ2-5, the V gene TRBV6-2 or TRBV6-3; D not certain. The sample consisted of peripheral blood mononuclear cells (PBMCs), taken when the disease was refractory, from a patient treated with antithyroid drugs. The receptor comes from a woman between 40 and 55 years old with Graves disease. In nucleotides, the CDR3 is TGTGCCAGCAGTTACTCGATTGACAACCAAGAGACCCAGTACTTC. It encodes CASSYSIDNQETQYF.